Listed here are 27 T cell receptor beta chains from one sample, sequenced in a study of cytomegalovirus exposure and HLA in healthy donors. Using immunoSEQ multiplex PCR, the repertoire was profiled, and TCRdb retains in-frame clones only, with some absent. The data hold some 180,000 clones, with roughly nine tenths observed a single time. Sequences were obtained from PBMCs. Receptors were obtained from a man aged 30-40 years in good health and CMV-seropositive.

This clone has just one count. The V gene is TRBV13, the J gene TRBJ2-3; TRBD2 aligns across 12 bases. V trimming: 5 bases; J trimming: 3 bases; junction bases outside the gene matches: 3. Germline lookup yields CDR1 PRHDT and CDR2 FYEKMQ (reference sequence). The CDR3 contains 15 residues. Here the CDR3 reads CASSHGLAGTDTQYF. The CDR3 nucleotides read TGTGCCAGCAGCCATGGACTAGCGGGGACAGATACGCAGTATTTT.

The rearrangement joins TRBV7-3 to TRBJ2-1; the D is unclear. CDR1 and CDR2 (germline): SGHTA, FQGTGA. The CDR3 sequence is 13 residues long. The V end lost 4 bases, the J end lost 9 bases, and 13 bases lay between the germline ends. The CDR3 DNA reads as TGTGCCAGCAGCTCCTATTCCTCCAGTGAGCAGTTCTTC. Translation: CASSSYSSSEQFF. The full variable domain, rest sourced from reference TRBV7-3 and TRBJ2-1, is GAGVSQTPSNKVTEKGKYVELRCDPISGHTALYWYRQSLGQGPEFLIYFQGTGAADDSGLPNDRFFAVRPEGSVSTLKIQRTERGDSAVYLCASSSYSSSEQFFGPGTRLTVL.

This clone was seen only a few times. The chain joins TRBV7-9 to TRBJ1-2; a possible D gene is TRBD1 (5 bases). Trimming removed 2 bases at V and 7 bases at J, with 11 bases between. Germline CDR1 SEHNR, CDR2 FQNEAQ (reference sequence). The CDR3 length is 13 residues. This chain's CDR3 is CASSLTTGFGYTF. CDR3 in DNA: TGTGCCAGCAGCTTAACTACAGGCTTTGGCTACACCTTC.

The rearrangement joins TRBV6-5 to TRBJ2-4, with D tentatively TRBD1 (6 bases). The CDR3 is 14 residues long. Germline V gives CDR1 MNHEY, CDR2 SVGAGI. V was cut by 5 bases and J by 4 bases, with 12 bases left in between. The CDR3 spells CASSPWDTKNIQYF. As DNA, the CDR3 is TGTGCCAGCAGTCCTTGGGACACGAAAAACATTCAGTACTTC.

The CDR3: CASSGAAGGPDTGELFF. The CDR3 nucleotides are TGTGCCAGCAGCGGTGCGGCGGGAGGGCCGGACACCGGGGAGCTGTTTTTT. The chain is built from TRBV9 and TRBJ2-2; TRBD2 aligns across 9 bases. The germline gives CDR1 SGDLS, CDR2 YYNGEE. The trim removed 3 bases at V and 3 bases at J, leaving 9 bases unmatched. The length of the CDR3 is 17 residues.

Here the CDR3 reads CASSQTGAAFF. CDR3 bases: TGTGCCAGCAGTCAAACAGGGGCGGCTTTCTTT. V is TRBV6-6 and J is TRBJ1-1, with TRBD1 matching over 7 bases. V shed 5 bases and J 11 bases; nucleotides not matched to a gene: 5. The germline CDR1 and CDR2 sequences are MNHNY and SVGAGI (reference sequence). This CDR3 is built from 11 residues.

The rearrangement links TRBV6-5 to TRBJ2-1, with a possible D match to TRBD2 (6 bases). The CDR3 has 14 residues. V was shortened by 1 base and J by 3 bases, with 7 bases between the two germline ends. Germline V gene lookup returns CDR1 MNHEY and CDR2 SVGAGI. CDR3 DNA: TGTGCCAGCAGTTACTGGGGGGACTACAATGAGCAGTTCTTC. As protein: CASSYWGDYNEQFF.

This CDR3 reads CASSLGTSGRFYNEQFF. The CDR3 nucleotides are TGTGCCAGCAGCTTAGGGACTAGCGGGAGGTTTTACAATGAGCAGTTCTTC. This rearrangement joins TRBV7-3 to TRBJ2-1, with 15 positions matching TRBD2. This CDR3 contains 17 residues. CDR1 is SGHTA, CDR2 FQGTGA, per germline. V was pared by 2 bases and J by 4 bases, with 3 bases of the junction left unmatched.

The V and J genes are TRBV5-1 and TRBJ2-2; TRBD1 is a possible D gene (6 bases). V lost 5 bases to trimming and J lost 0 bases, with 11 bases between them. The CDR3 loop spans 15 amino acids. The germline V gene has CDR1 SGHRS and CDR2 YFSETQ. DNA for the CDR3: TGCGCCAGCAGTCTCACAGGGTCGAACACCGGGGAGCTGTTTTTT. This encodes CASSLTGSNTGELFF.

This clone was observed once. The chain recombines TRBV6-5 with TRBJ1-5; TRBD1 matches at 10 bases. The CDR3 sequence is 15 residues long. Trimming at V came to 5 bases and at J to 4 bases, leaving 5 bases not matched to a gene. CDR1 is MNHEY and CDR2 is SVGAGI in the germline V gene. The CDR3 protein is CASSKDRGTNQPQHF. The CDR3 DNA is TGTGCCAGCAGTAAGGACAGGGGGACGAATCAGCCCCAGCATTTT.

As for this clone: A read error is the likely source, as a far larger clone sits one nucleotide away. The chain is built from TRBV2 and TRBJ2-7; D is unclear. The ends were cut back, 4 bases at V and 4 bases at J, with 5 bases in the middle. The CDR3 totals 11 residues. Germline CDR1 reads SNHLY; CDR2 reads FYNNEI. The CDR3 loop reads CASSAEYEQYF. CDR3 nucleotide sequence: TGTGCCAGCAGTGCAGAGTACGAGCAGTACTTC.

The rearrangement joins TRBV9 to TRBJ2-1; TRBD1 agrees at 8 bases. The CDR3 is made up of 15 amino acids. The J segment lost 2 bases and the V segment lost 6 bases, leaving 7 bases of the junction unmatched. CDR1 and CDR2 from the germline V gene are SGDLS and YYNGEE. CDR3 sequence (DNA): TGTGCCAGCACCACAGGGGGTTCAACCTACAATGAGCAGTTCTTC. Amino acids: CASTTGGSTYNEQFF.

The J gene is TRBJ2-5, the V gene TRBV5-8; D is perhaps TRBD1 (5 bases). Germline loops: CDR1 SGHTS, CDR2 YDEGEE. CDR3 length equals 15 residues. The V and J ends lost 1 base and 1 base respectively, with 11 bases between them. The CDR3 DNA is TGTGCCAGCAGCTTGTTAGGGGAAGCCCAAGAGACCCAGTACTTC. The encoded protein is CASSLLGEAQETQYF.

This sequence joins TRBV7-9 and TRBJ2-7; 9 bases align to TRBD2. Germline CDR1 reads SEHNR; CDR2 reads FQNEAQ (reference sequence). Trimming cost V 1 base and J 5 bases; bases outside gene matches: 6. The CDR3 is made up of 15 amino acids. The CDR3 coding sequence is TGTGCCAGCAGCTTAGGCGGCGGGGGGGCGGACGAGCAGTACTTC. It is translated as CASSLGGGGADEQYF.

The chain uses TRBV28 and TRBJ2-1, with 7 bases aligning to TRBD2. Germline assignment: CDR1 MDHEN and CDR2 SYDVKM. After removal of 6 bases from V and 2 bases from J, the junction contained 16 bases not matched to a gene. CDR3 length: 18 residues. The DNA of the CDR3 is TGTGCCAGCAGCCTAATCATAGGGGAGGGAGGGACCTACAATGAGCAGTTCTTC. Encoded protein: CASSLIIGEGGTYNEQFF.

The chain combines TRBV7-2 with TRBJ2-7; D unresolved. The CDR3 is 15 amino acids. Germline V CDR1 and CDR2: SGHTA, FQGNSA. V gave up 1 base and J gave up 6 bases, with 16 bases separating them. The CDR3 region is CASSLDMLGWGEQYF. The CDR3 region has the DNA TGTGCCAGCAGCTTAGACATGCTAGGGTGGGGCGAGCAGTACTTC.

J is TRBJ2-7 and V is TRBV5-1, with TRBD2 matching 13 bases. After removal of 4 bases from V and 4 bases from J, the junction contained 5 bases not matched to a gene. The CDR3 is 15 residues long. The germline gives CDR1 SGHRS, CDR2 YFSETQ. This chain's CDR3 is CASSLGTSGVYEQYF. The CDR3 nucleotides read TGCGCCAGCAGCCTCGGGACTAGCGGGGTTTACGAGCAGTACTTC. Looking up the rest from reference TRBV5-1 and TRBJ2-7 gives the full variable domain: KAGVTQTPRYLIKTRGQQVTLSCSPISGHRSVSWYQQTPGQGLQFLFEYFSETQRNKGNFPGRFSGRQFSNSRSEMNVSTLELGDSALYLCASSLGTSGVYEQYFGPGTRLTVT.

The chain's CDR3 is CASSLLTGGGTEAFF. CDR3 coding DNA: TGCGCCAGCAGCTTGTTAACAGGGGGAGGCACTGAAGCTTTCTTT. The chain is built from TRBV5-1 and TRBJ1-1; 8 nucleotides agree with TRBD1. After removal of 1 base from V and 4 bases from J, the junction contained 6 bases not matched to a gene. The CDR3 runs to 15 residues. Germline V gene lookup returns CDR1 SGHRS and CDR2 YFSETQ.

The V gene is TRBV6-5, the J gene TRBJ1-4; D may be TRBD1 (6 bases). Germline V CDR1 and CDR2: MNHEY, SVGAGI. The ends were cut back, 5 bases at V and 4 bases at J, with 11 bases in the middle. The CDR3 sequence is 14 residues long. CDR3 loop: CASSLGGLNEKLFF. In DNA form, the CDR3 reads TGTGCCAGCAGTCTCGGGGGGCTTAATGAAAAACTGTTTTTT.

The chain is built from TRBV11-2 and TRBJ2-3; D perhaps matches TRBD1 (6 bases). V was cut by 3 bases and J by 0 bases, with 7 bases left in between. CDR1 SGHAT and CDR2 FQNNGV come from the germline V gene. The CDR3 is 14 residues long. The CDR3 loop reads CASSFRGSTDTQYF. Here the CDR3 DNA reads TGTGCCAGCAGCTTCAGGGGAAGCACAGATACGCAGTATTTT.

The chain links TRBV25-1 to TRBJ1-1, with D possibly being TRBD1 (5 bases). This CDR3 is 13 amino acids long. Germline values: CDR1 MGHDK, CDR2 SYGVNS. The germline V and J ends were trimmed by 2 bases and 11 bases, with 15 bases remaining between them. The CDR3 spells CASSESGGLAAFF. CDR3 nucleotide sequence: TGTGCCAGCAGTGAAAGCGGGGGACTTGCGGCTTTCTTT. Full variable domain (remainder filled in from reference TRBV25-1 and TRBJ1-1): EADIYQTPRYLVIGTGKKITLECSQTMGHDKMYWYQQDPGMELHLIHYSYGVNSTEKGDLSSESTVSRIRTEHFPLTLESARPSHTSQYLCASSESGGLAAFFGQGTRLTVV.

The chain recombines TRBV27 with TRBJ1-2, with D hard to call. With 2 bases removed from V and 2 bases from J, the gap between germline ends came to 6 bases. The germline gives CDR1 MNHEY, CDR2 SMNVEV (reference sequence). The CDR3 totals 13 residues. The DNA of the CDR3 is TGTGCCAGCAGTTTAGGGGTCAACTATGGCTACACCTTC. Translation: CASSLGVNYGYTF.

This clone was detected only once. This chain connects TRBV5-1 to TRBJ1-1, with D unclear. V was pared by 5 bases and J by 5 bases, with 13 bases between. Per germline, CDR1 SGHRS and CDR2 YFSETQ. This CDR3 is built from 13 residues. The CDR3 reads CASRFGEKTEAFF. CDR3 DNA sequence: TGCGCCAGCAGGTTTGGGGAGAAGACTGAAGCTTTCTTT. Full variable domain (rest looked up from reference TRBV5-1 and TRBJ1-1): KAGVTQTPRYLIKTRGQQVTLSCSPISGHRSVSWYQQTPGQGLQFLFEYFSETQRNKGNFPGRFSGRQFSNSRSEMNVSTLELGDSALYLCASRFGEKTEAFFGQGTRLTVV.

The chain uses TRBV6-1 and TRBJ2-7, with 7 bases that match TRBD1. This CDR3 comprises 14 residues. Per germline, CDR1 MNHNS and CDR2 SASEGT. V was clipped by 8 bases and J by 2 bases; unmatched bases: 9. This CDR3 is CASLPRDSAYEQYF. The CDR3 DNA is TGTGCCAGCCTCCCCAGGGACAGTGCCTACGAGCAGTACTTC.

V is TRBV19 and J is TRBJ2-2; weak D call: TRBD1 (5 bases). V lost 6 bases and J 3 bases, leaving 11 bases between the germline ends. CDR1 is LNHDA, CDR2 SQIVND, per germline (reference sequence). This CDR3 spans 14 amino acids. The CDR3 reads CASSSQGDTGELFF. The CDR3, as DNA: TGTGCCAGTAGCTCTCAAGGGGACACCGGGGAGCTGTTTTTT.

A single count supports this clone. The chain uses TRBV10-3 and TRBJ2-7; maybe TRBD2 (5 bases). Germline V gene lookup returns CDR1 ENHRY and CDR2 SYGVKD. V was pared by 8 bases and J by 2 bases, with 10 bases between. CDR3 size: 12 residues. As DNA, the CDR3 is TGTGCCATCGGGGAGAGTCCCTACGAGCAGTACTTC. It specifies CAIGESPYEQYF.

CDR3 protein: CASSSDREEDQPQHF. The CDR3 DNA follows: TGTGCCAGCAGCTCGGACAGGGAGGAGGATCAGCCCCAGCATTTT. The gene calls are TRBV7-9 and TRBJ1-5; TRBD1 matches 8 bases. Trimming took 4 bases from V and 5 from J; bases not matched to a gene: 7. CDR1 and CDR2 from the germline V gene are SEHNR and FQNEAQ (reference sequence). The CDR3 sequence is 15 residues long.